This T cell receptor (beta chain) was recorded in a study of regulatory T cells in long-lasting Graves disease. Study results and caveats: Persistent patients shared more public clonotypes (fewer than 3,000) than newly diagnosed patients (about 1,000).

Comment on this clonotype: Its antigen is unidentified.

Time point of the sample: persistent/refractory GD, antithyroid drugs over 5 years with positive TRAb. Construction of the TCR library relied on RNA isolated from PBMCs. HTBI primers from iRepertoire and Arm-PCR of CDR3 regions yielded the TCR beta libraries. TCRdb analysed the multiplex PCR reads with MiXCR anew, one entry per CDR3 protein. The sample lists approximately 360,000 distinct CDR3 sequences, approximately 23% seen once, with 25% to 30% in the top ten. The sequenced sample was peripheral blood mononuclear cells (PBMCs), obtained when the disease was refractory, from a patient treated with antithyroid drugs. This receptor was obtained from a woman aged 40 to 55 with Graves disease.

The CDR3 here is CASSYRLPYNQPQHF. The CDR3 nucleotides are TGTGCCAGCAGTTACAGACTTCCCTACAATCAGCCCCAGCATTTT. The chain carries TRBV28 and TRBJ1-5; D is undetermined. Trimming shortened V by 4 bases and J by 3 bases, and 13 bases separated the two germline ends. The CDR3 is made up of 15 amino acids. CDR1 and CDR2 (germline): MDHEN, SYDVKM. The variable domain in full, with the rest retrieved from reference TRBV28 and TRBJ1-5, is DVKVTQSSRYLVKRTGEKVFLECVQDMDHENMFWYRQDPGLGLRLIYFSYDVKMKEKGDIPEGYSVSREKKERFSLILESASTNQTSMYLCASSYRLPYNQPQHFGDGTRLSIL.